This T cell receptor beta chain was captured by sequencing in a study of T cell responses to AZD1222 COVID-19 vaccine. Study background: Analysis merged second doses at about 4 or about 12 weeks.

Only in-frame clones appear in the TCRdb table, and some are missing; sequencing was by immunoSEQ multiplex PCR. The sample yields approximately 140,000 clones, about 93% seen once. Note on this clone: Its antigen is unknown.

Broader study findings: Clonal diversity was possibly underestimated, and the donors were mostly white British, with more females. Across spike, vaccine-associated CD4 TCRs were found, dominant at 160-218 and 743-854.

There are 11 residues in the CDR3. Per germline, CDR1 SGHRS and CDR2 YFSETQ. The V end lost 5 bases, the J end lost 10 bases, and 10 bases lay between the germline ends. This TCR derives from an adult in good health. The sequencing used peripheral blood, collected on day 0 of AZD1222 vaccination. The V call is TRBV5-1, the J call TRBJ2-1; D unresolved. CDR3 nucleotides: TGCGCCAGCAGGAACGAGGCGGAGCAGTTCTTC. It specifies CASRNEAEQFF.